This TCR beta chain comes out of a study of cytomegalovirus exposure and HLA in healthy donors. The primer mix had 60 Vbeta and 13 Jbeta primers. Assay used: immunoSEQ multiplex PCR; TCRdb lists only in-frame clones, some missing. In the table there are about 120,000 clones, 50% to 65% of which are singletons. CDR1 is SNHLY, CDR2 FYNNEI, per germline. Trimming took off 2 bases at V and 4 bases at J, with 8 bases between the two ends. CDR3 size: 13 residues. The sequence was obtained from a man aged 40-50 years in good health and CMV-seropositive. The chain is built from TRBV2 and TRBJ1-1; tentative D call: TRBD1 (5 bases). Sequencing input: PBMCs. The CDR3 protein is CASSERGITEAFF. The CDR3 region has the DNA TGTGCCAGCAGTGAACGGGGGATCACTGAAGCTTTCTTT.